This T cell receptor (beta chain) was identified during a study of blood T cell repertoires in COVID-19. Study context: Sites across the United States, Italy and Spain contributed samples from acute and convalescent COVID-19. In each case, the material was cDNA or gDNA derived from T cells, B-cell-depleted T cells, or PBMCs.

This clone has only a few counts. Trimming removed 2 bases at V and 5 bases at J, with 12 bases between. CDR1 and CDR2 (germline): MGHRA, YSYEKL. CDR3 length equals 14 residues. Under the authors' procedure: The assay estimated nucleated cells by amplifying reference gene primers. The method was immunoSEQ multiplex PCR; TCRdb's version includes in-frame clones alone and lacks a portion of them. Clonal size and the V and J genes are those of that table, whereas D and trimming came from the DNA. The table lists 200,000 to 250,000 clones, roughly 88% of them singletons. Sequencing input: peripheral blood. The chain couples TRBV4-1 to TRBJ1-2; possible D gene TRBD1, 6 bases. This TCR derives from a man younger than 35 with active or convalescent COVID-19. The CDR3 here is CASSQQGSHYGYTF. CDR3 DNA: TGCGCCAGCAGCCAACAGGGGTCTCATTATGGCTACACCTTC.